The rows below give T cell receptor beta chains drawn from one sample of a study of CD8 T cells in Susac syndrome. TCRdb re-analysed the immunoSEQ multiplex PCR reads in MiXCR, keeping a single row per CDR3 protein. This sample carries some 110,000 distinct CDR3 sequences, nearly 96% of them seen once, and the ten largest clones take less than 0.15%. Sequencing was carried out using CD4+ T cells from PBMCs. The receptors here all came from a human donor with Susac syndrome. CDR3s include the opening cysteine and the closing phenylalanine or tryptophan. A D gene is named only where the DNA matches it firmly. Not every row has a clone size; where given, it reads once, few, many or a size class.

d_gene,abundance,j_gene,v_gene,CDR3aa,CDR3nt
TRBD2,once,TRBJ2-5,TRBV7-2,CASSPSGRAPETQYF,TGTGCCAGCAGCCCTAGCGGGAGGGCCCCAGAGACCCAGTACTTC
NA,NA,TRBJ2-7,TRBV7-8,CASSLGTPTLQYF,TGTGCCAGCAGCCTAGGGACACCCACACTGCAGTACTTC
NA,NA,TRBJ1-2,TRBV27,CASSFIPIALYGYTF,TGTGCCAGCAGTTTCATCCCTATAGCCCTCTATGGCTACACCTTC
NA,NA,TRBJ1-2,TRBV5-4,CASSLAAGDYGYTF,TGTGCCAGCAGCTTGGCCGCGGGAGACTATGGCTACACCTTC
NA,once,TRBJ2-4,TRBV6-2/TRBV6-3,CASSYWGQSAKNIQYF,TGTGCCAGCAGTTACTGGGGGCAATCGGCCAAAAACATTCAGTACTTC
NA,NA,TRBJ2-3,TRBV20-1,CSASGPIEKARDTQYF,TGCAGTGCTAGTGGACCAATAGAGAAAGCACGAGATACGCAGTATTTT
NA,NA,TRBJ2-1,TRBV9,CASSDVQGYPYNEQFF,TGTGCCAGCAGCGACGTACAGGGTTACCCCTACAATGAGCAGTTCTTC
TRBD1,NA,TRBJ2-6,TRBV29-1,CSVETNRDRVVSGANVLTF,TGCAGCGTTGAGACGAACCGGGACAGGGTTGTGTCTGGGGCCAACGTCCTGACTTTC
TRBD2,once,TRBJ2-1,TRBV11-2,CASSSRGAGLAESNYNEQFF,TGTGCCAGCAGCTCCCGGGGAGCAGGACTAGCGGAGTCCAACTACAATGAGCAGTTCTTC
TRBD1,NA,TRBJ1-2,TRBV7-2,CASRRDRRNYGYTF,TGTGCCAGCAGGCGGGACAGGCGGAACTATGGCTACACCTTC
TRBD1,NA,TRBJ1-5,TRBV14,CASSQGQGKNQPQHF,TGTGCCAGCAGCCAGGGACAGGGTAAGAATCAGCCCCAGCATTTT
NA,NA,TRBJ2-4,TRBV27,CASRGSKNIQYF,TGTGCCAGCAGGGGATCCAAAAACATTCAGTACTTC
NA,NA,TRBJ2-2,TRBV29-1,CSVGTRNTGELFF,TGCAGCGTCGGTACTAGAAACACCGGGGAGCTGTTTTTT
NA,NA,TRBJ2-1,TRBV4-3,CASSHAWGGPFNEQFF,TGCGCCAGCAGCCATGCATGGGGCGGGCCCTTCAATGAGCAGTTCTTC
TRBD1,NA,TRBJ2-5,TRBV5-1,CASRPGTGGPETQYF,TGCGCCAGCAGGCCCGGGACAGGGGGCCCGGAGACCCAGTACTTC
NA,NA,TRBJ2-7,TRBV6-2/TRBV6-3,CASTGDFYEQYF,TGTGCCAGCACCGGGGACTTCTACGAGCAGTACTTC
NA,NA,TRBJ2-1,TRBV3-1,CASSPPSNEQFF,TGTGCCAGCAGCCCCCCTAGTAATGAGCAGTTCTTC
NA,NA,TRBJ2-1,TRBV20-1,CSARHGARGSEQFF,TGCAGTGCTAGACACGGCGCTAGGGGTAGTGAGCAGTTCTTC
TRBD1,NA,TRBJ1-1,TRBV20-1,CSAPRGGSTFEAFF,TGCAGTGCCCCTCGAGGGGGCTCCACCTTTGAAGCTTTCTTT
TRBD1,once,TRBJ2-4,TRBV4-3,CASSQFRTGRSIQYF,TGCGCCAGCAGCCAATTCCGGACAGGGCGTTCCATTCAGTACTTC
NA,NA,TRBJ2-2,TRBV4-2,CASSLKVAGELFF,TGTGCCAGCAGCCTCAAGGTCGCCGGGGAGCTGTTTTTT